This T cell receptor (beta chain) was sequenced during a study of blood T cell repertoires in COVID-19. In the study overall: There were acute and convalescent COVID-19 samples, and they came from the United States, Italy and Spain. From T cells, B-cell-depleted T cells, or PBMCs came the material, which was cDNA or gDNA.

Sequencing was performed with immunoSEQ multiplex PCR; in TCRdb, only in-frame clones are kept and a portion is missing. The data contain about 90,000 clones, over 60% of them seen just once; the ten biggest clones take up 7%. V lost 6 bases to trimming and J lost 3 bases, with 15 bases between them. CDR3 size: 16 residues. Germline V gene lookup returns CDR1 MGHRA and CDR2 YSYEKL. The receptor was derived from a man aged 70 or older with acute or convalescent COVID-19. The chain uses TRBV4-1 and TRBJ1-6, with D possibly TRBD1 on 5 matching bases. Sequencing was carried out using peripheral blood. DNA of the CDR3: TGCGCCAGCAGTATCGGGACTCTGGGCTATAATTCACCCCTCCACTTT. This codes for CASSIGTLGYNSPLHF.